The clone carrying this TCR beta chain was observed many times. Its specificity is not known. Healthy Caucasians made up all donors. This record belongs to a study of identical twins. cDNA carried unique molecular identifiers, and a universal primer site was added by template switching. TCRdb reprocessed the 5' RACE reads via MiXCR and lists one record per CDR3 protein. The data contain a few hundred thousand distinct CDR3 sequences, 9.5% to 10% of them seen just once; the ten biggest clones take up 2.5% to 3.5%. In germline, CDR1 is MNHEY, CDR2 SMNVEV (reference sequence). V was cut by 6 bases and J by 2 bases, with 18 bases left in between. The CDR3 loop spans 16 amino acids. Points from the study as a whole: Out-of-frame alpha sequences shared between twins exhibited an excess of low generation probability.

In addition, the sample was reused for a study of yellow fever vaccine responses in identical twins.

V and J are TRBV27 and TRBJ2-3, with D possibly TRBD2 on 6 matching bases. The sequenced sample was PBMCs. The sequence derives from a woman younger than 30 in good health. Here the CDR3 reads CASSPFRAGHTDTQYF. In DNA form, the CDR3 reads TGTGCCAGCAGCCCTTTCCGAGCGGGTCACACAGATACGCAGTATTTT.